The source of this TCR beta chain is a study of response to subunit inactivated influenza vaccine. Points from the study as a whole: New T cells are recruited in small numbers by each seasonal influenza vaccination, according to the authors' suggestion.

Concerning this clonotype: No antigen is known for it.

TCRdb redid the calling of the RT-PCR reads with MiXCR, one entry per CDR3 protein. This sample has about 700,000 distinct CDR3 sequences, with approximately 15% found just once. This CDR3 spans 12 amino acids. V was clipped by 3 bases and J by 3 bases; unmatched bases: 1. Germline V gene sequence: CDR1 SQVTM, CDR2 ANQGSEA. This rearrangement joins TRBV29-1 to TRBJ1-2, with 7 bases aligning to TRBD1. This TCR came from a man in his fifties who received an inactivated influenza vaccine. Sequenced material: PBMCs from blood, taken 11 to 12 days after vaccination. The CDR3 here is CSVDGTDYGYTF. CDR3 DNA sequence: TGCAGCGTTGACGGGACAGACTATGGCTACACCTTC.